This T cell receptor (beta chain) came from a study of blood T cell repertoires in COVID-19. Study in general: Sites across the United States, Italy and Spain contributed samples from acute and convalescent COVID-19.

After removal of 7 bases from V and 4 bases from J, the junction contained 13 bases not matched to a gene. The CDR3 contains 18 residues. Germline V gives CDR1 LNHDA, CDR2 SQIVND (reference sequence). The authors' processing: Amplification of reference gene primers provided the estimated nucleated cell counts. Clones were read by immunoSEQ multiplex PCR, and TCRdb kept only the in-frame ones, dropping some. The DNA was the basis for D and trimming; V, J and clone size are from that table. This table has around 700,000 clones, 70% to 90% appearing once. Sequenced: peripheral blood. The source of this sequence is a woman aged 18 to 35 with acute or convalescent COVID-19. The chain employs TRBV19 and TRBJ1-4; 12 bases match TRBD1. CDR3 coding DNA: TGTGCCAGTACCCCGGGACAGGGGGCGGGATTCTTTAATGAAAAACTGTTTTTT. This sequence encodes CASTPGQGAGFFNEKLFF.